The next 31 T cell receptor beta chains were all read from a single sample in a study of shared clonotypes between healthy human individuals. Clones were sequenced by immunoSEQ multiplex PCR, and TCRdb holds only the in-frame ones, with some missing. The sample holds 2 million to 3 million clones; approximately 94% are singletons and the top ten take about 0.34%. Sequencing input: naive CD4+ T cells from PBMCs. As to subset: CD45RA+ positively selected. These receptor sequences come from a man aged 18-30 years in good health. Some clones in this sample may be carry-over from other donors' samples.

This clone occurred once. The CDR3, as DNA: TGCGCCAGCAGCTTGGCCTCGGACGTGGAGGCTTTCTTT. It codes for CASSLASDVEAFF. The genes are TRBV5-1 and TRBJ1-1; D remains unclear. Germline values: CDR1 SGHRS, CDR2 YFSETQ. V was clipped by 0 bases and J by 11 bases, with 14 bases between them. CDR3 length: 13 residues.

The rearrangement links TRBV9 to TRBJ1-2; D is ambiguous. This CDR3 spans 14 amino acids. From germline, CDR1 is SGDLS and CDR2 YYNGEE. V lost 0 bases and J 4 bases, leaving 10 bases between the germline ends. The chain's CDR3 is CASSVVGQSYGYTF. CDR3 sequence (DNA): TGTGCCAGCAGCGTAGTTGGGCAGTCCTATGGCTACACCTTC.

This chain links TRBV6-6 with TRBJ2-7; the D gene is possibly TRBD1 (5 bases). The V and J ends lost 8 bases and 1 base respectively, with 18 bases between them. CDR1 is MNHNY, CDR2 SVGAGI, per germline (reference sequence). The CDR3 has 15 amino acids. DNA of the CDR3: TGTGCCAGCTCCCTTACCCAGGGCAGTTCCTACGAGCAGTACTTC. The encoded protein is CASSLTQGSSYEQYF.

The chain's CDR3 is CASSQRVGEKLFF. In DNA, the CDR3 is TGTGCCAGTAGCCAACGGGTGGGTGAAAAACTGTTTTTT. The chain has TRBV19 and TRBJ1-4, with D unresolved. V was cut by 6 bases and J by 7 bases, with 12 bases left in between. The germline V gene encodes CDR1 LNHDA and CDR2 SQIVND (reference sequence). The CDR3 consists of 13 residues.

This chain connects TRBV2 to TRBJ2-7, with 7 bases fitting TRBD1. CDR1 is SNHLY, CDR2 FYNNEI, per germline. The CDR3 runs 14 residues. V lost 6 bases to trimming and J lost 0 bases; unmatched junction nucleotides: 5. DNA of the CDR3: TGTGCCAGCAGAGAGGGGGCGAGCTCCTACGAGCAGTACTTC. Translation: CASREGASSYEQYF.

The chain uses TRBV14 and TRBJ2-7; TRBD1 agrees at 7 bases. V was clipped by 1 base and J by 12 bases; unmatched bases: 6. This CDR3 is built from 12 residues. Germline loops: CDR1 SGHDN, CDR2 FVKESK. CDR3 loop: CASSQVDRVRYF. DNA of the CDR3: TGTGCCAGCAGCCAAGTCGACAGGGTCCGGTACTTC. Supplemented by reference TRBV14 and TRBJ2-7, the full variable domain reads EAGVTQFPSHSVIEKGQTVTLRCDPISGHDNLYWYRRVMGKEIKFLLHFVKESKQDESGMPNNRFLAERTGGTYSTLKVQPAELEDSGVYFCASSQVDRVRYFGPGTRLTVT.

In this sample, this clone turned up once. Different DNA sequences within this sample yield the same CDR3. The genes are TRBV28 and TRBJ2-7; TRBD1 agrees at 9 bases. V trimming: 4 bases; J trimming: 4 bases; junction bases outside the gene matches: 5. The CDR3 runs to 14 residues. Germline assignment: CDR1 MDHEN and CDR2 SYDVKM. The CDR3 spells CASSSPGQGYEQYF. The CDR3 bases are TGTGCCAGCAGTTCCCCGGGACAGGGATACGAGCAGTACTTC.

The rearrangement joins TRBV25-1 to TRBJ2-1; 11 bases are a match to TRBD2. Per the germline V gene, CDR1 is MGHDK and CDR2 is SYGVNS. J was trimmed by 8 bases and V by 6 bases; bases with no gene match: 9. The CDR3 is 15 amino acids. The CDR3: CASSPGLAGGDEQFF. CDR3 sequence (DNA): TGTGCCAGCAGCCCTGGACTAGCGGGTGGCGATGAGCAGTTCTTC.

The rearrangement uses TRBV19 and TRBJ1-1; 7 positions match TRBD1. This CDR3 has 16 residues. The V segment lost 4 bases and the J segment 5 bases; nucleotides outside the gene matches: 13. The V gene's germline CDR1 is LNHDA and CDR2 SQIVND (reference sequence). The CDR3 bases are TGTGCCAGTAGTACCCTTCGACAGGGAGGAGGGACTGAAGCTTTCTTT. This codes for CASSTLRQGGGTEAFF.

This clone has a single count. Other nucleotide sequences in the sample specify the same CDR3. The genes are TRBV28 and TRBJ1-2; D perhaps matches TRBD1 (5 bases). There are 11 residues in the CDR3. V gave up 5 bases and J gave up 8 bases, with 9 bases separating them. Germline CDR1 and CDR2: MDHEN and SYDVKM. In nucleotides, the CDR3 is TGTGCCAGCAGTCCAGGGTACGGCTACACCTTC. Translating gives CASSPGYGYTF.

The CDR3 loop reads CASSYPGARRYEQYF. The CDR3 coding sequence is TGTGCCAGCAGTTACCCGGGGGCGCGGAGATACGAGCAGTACTTC. The gene calls are TRBV6-5 and TRBJ2-7; TRBD1 or TRBD2 may be the D gene (6 bases each). The CDR3 is 15 amino acids. CDR1 and CDR2 (germline): MNHEY, SVGAGI. V lost 2 bases, J lost 4 bases, and 15 bases lay in between.

The genes are TRBV7-9 and TRBJ1-2, with D perhaps TRBD1 (5 bases). Trimming took 6 bases from V and 0 from J, leaving 20 bases between them. Germline values: CDR1 SEHNR, CDR2 FQNEAQ (reference sequence). The CDR3 runs 17 residues. The CDR3 sequence: CASRPNPGTVPNYGYTF. CDR3 bases: TGTGCCAGCAGACCAAATCCCGGGACGGTACCTAACTATGGCTACACCTTC.

The V call is TRBV14, the J call TRBJ2-2; D is uncertain. The germline V gene encodes CDR1 SGHDN and CDR2 FVKESK. CDR3 length equals 16 residues. Deletions cut 0 bases from V and 3 bases from J, with 11 bases between. CDR3 sequence (DNA): TGTGCCAGCAGCCAAGATATGACTTACGACACCGGGGAGCTGTTTTTT. Encoded protein: CASSQDMTYDTGELFF.

The chain is built from TRBV6-6 and TRBJ1-1; no reliable D call. This CDR3 comprises 14 residues. Looked up from germline, CDR1 is MNHNY and CDR2 is SVGAGI (reference sequence). V was pared by 6 bases and J by 1 base, with 12 bases between. CDR3 bases: TGTGCCAGCAGCCACTACACGGGGAACACTGAAGCTTTCTTT. This encodes CASSHYTGNTEAFF.

This chain links TRBV7-8 with TRBJ2-2; TRBD2 matches at 8 bases. The junction had 11 bases not matched to a gene; V was cut back by 5 bases and J by 6 bases. The CDR3 is made up of 16 amino acids. CDR1 is SGHVS, CDR2 FQNEAQ, per germline. This CDR3 reads CASSPSEAGGAGELFF. The CDR3 DNA reads as TGTGCCAGCAGCCCCTCCGAGGCGGGAGGTGCCGGGGAGCTGTTTTTT.

The chain carries TRBV9 and TRBJ2-7; D is possibly TRBD2 (6 bases). This CDR3 comprises 19 residues. Per the germline V gene, CDR1 is SGDLS and CDR2 is YYNGEE. Between the trimmed V and J ends, which lost 0 bases and 7 bases, there was a span of 29 bases. The CDR3 DNA sequence: TGTGCCAGCAGCGTAGGTGCGGGAAAAGCCTGGGCCCGCGGTTTTGAGCAGTACTTC. Its translation: CASSVGAGKAWARGFEQYF.

This chain uses TRBV7-9 with TRBJ1-1, with TRBD1 matching 7 bases. The CDR3 is 13 amino acids. Germline-derived CDR1 and CDR2 are SEHNR and FQNEAQ (reference sequence). The V and J ends lost 3 bases and 11 bases, in that order; junction bases with no gene match: 9. The CDR3 DNA follows: TGTGCCAGCAGCTTGGAACAGGGGTCGACGGCTTTCTTT. Amino acids: CASSLEQGSTAFF. Looking up the rest from reference TRBV7-9 and TRBJ1-1 gives the full variable domain: DTGVSQNPRHKITKRGQNVTFRCDPISEHNRLYWYRQTLGQGPEFLTYFQNEAQLEKSRLLSDRFSAERPKGSFSTLEIQRTEQGDSAMYLCASSLEQGSTAFFGQGTRLTVV.

This chain uses TRBV11-3 with TRBJ2-1; TRBD1 might be the D (7 bases). The CDR3 covers 14 residues. CDR1 SGHNT and CDR2 YENEEA come from the germline V gene. V lost 5 bases and J lost 4, with 12 bases in between. The CDR3 region is CASSGGTEYNEQFF. The CDR3 DNA sequence: TGTGCCAGCAGCGGAGGGACAGAATACAATGAGCAGTTCTTC.

DNA of the CDR3: TGTGCCAGCAGCCGTGGACTAGCGGGATATGGGCGGACAGATACGCAGTATTTT. Translated: CASSRGLAGYGRTDTQYF. V and J are TRBV5-5 and TRBJ2-3, with 12 bases aligning to TRBD2. The CDR3 covers 18 residues. Germline V lookup: CDR1 SGHKS, CDR2 YYEKEE (reference sequence). V shed 4 bases and J 3 bases; nucleotides not matched to a gene: 12.

Points on this clone: This specimen includes other DNA sequences encoding the same CDR3. This chain connects TRBV7-3 to TRBJ1-5; D not certain. The ends were cut back, 3 bases at V and 3 bases at J, with 3 bases in the middle. CDR3 size: 12 residues. CDR1 SGHTA and CDR2 FQGTGA come from the germline V gene. As DNA, the CDR3 is TGTGCCAGCAGCTTTCCCAATCAGCCCCAGCATTTT. This translates into CASSFPNQPQHF.

The V call is TRBV4-1, the J call TRBJ2-3; D may be TRBD2 (7 bases). Deletions cut 1 base from V and 10 bases from J, with 12 bases between. The CDR3 is 13 residues long. Germline assignment: CDR1 MGHRA and CDR2 YSYEKL. The CDR3: CASSQVGGDAQYF. Here the CDR3 DNA reads TGCGCCAGCAGCCAAGTAGGGGGGGACGCGCAGTATTTT.

The J gene is TRBJ1-3, the V gene TRBV15; no firm D call. Trimming took 1 base from V and 2 from J, leaving 9 bases between them. The CDR3 has 15 amino acids. Per germline, CDR1 LNHNV and CDR2 YYDKDF (reference sequence). The CDR3 loop is CATSRGGRTGNTIYF. CDR3 in DNA: TGTGCCACCAGCAGAGGAGGACGAACTGGAAACACCATATATTTT.

The chain carries TRBV9 and TRBJ2-2, with TRBD1 matching 7 bases. Unmatched junction bases numbered 6, after V lost 4 bases and J lost 6 bases. Germline-derived CDR1 and CDR2 are SGDLS and YYNGEE. This CDR3 has 14 amino acids. The CDR3 reads CASSISGTAGELFF. The CDR3 nucleotides read TGTGCCAGCAGCATTAGTGGGACAGCCGGGGAGCTGTTTTTT. Drawing the rest from reference TRBV9 and TRBJ2-2, the complete variable domain is DSGVTQTPKHLITATGQRVTLRCSPRSGDLSVYWYQQSLDQGLQFLIQYYNGEERAKGNILERFSAQQFPDLHSELNLSSLELGDSALYFCASSISGTAGELFFGEGSRLTVL.

The chain links TRBV30 to TRBJ1-6; TRBD1 matches at 7 bases. Germline assignment: CDR1 GTSNPN and CDR2 SVGIG (reference sequence). The CDR3 length is 13 residues. J was trimmed by 5 bases and V by 7 bases; bases with no gene match: 5. The CDR3 spells CASAGTDNSPLHF. The CDR3 DNA reads as TGTGCCTCCGCCGGGACAGATAATTCACCCCTCCACTTT.

This clone appeared a few times. The gene calls are TRBV2 and TRBJ1-4; 7 nucleotides match TRBD1. The CDR3 extends over 14 amino acids. The germline gives CDR1 SNHLY, CDR2 FYNNEI. The ends lost 7 bases at V and 8 bases at J; junction bases unmatched: 10. This CDR3 reads CASTIQGKREKLFF. CDR3 bases: TGTGCCAGCACGATACAGGGGAAGAGAGAAAAACTGTTTTTT.

The CDR3 loop is CASSAIGVAEAFF. In nucleotides, the CDR3 is TGTGCCAGCAGCGCCATAGGGGTAGCTGAAGCTTTCTTT. V and J are TRBV7-9 and TRBJ1-1, with a weak D call TRBD1 (5 bases). Trimming stripped 5 bases from V and 6 bases from J, with 13 bases between. This CDR3 contains 13 residues. From germline, CDR1 is SEHNR and CDR2 FQNEAQ (reference sequence).

The rearrangement uses TRBV19 and TRBJ2-7; D unclear. V was cut by 3 bases and J by 2 bases, with 11 bases left in between. The CDR3 is made up of 14 amino acids. CDR1 is LNHDA and CDR2 is SQIVND in the germline V gene (reference sequence). CDR3 sequence: CASSMSPDPYEQYF. As DNA, the CDR3 is TGTGCCAGTAGTATGAGTCCAGACCCCTACGAGCAGTACTTC.

This sequence joins TRBV19 and TRBJ1-5; 7 bases align to TRBD1. The CDR3 consists of 15 residues. V lost 6 bases, J lost 0 bases, and 5 bases stayed unmatched. Looked up from germline, CDR1 is LNHDA and CDR2 is SQIVND (reference sequence). DNA for the CDR3: TGTGCCAGTAGGGGACAGAGGTATAGCAATCAGCCCCAGCATTTT. It translates to CASRGQRYSNQPQHF.

The chain joins TRBV6-1 to TRBJ2-1; TRBD1 aligns across 8 bases. The ends lost 7 bases at V and 4 bases at J; junction bases unmatched: 3. The CDR3 is made up of 13 amino acids. Germline-derived CDR1 and CDR2 are MNHNS and SASEGT. CDR3: CASKRDRYNEQFF. The DNA for the CDR3 is TGTGCCAGCAAGAGGGACAGGTACAATGAGCAGTTCTTC.

In its sample, this clone was seen once. The chain links TRBV11-2 to TRBJ2-7; D possibly corresponds to TRBD2 (5 bases). Germline CDR1 reads SGHAT; CDR2 reads FQNNGV. With 3 bases removed from V and 3 bases from J, the gap between germline ends came to 9 bases. The CDR3 has 13 residues. CDR3 sequence reads: CASSLTIYYEQYF. The CDR3 bases are TGTGCCAGCAGCTTGACTATATACTACGAGCAGTACTTC.

The chain links TRBV6-1 to TRBJ2-1; D is ambiguous. This CDR3 is built from 14 residues. Germline CDR1 and CDR2: MNHNS and SASEGT. V gave up 11 bases and J gave up 0 bases, with 14 bases separating them. The CDR3 nucleotides read TGTGCCTGCCGTAGAGACAACTCCTACAATGAGCAGTTCTTC. Translating gives CACRRDNSYNEQFF.